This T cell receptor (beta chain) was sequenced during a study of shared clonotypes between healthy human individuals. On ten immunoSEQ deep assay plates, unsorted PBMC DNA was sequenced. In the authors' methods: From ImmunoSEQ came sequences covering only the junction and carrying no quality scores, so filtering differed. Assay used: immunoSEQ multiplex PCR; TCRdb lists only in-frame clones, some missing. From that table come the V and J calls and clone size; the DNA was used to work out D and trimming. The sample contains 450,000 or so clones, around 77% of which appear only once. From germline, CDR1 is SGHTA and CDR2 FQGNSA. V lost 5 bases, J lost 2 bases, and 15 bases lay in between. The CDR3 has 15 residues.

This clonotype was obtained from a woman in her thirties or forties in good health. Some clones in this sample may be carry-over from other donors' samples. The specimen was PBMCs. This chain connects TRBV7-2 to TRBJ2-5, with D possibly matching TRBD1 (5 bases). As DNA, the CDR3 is TGTGCCAGCAGCCCCCCCCGGGCAGGGCAAGAGACCCAGTACTTC. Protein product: CASSPPRAGQETQYF.